The TCR beta chain described here comes from a study of cytomegalovirus exposure and HLA in healthy donors. The PCR was carried out with 60 Vbeta primers and 13 Jbeta primers. TCRdb keeps only in-frame clones here, not all; method: immunoSEQ multiplex PCR. Of 200,000 to 250,000 clones listed, about 80% are singletons. Healthy bone marrow donors made up the cohort. V was shortened by 6 bases and J by 0 bases, with 11 bases between the two germline ends. In germline, CDR1 is SNHLY, CDR2 FYNNEI. The CDR3 length is 14 residues. The source of this sequence is a woman aged 55-75 years in good health and CMV-seropositive. Sequencing input: PBMCs. The chain couples TRBV2 to TRBJ1-1; D unresolved. Here the CDR3 DNA reads TGTGCCAGCAGCTCCGGGAGCATGAACACTGAAGCTTTCTTT. This sequence encodes CASSSGSMNTEAFF.